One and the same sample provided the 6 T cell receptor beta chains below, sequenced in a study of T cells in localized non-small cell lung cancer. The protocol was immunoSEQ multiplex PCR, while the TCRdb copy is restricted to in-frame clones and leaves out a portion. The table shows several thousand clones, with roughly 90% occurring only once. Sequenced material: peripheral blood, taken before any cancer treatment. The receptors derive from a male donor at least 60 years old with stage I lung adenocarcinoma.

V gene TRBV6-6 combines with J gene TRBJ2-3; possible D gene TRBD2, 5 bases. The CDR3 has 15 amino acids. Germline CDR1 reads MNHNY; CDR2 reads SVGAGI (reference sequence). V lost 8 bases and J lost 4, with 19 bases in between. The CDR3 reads CASGPGNFIADTQYF. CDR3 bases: TGTGCCAGCGGACCGGGGAATTTCATAGCAGATACGCAGTATTTT.

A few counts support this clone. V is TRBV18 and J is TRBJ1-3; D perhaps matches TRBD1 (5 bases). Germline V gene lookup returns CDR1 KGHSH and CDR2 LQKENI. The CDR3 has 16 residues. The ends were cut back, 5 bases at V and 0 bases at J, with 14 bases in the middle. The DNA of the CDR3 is TGTGCCAGCTCATTCAGGGATAAGGGCTCTGGAAACACCATATATTTT. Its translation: CASSFRDKGSGNTIYF.

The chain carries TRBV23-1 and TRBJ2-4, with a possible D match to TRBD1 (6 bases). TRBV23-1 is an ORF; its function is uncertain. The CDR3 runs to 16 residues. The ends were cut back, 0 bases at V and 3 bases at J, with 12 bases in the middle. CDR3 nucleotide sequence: TGCGCCAGCAGTCAATCGCACAGGGATAACAAAAACATTCAGTACTTC. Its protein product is CASSQSHRDNKNIQYF.

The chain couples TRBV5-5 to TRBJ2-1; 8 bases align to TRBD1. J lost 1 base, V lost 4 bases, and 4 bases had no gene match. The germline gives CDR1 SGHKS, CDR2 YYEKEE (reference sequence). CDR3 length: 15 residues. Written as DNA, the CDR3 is TGTGCCAGCAGCACTACAGGGGGATCCTACAATGAGCAGTTCTTC. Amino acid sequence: CASSTTGGSYNEQFF.

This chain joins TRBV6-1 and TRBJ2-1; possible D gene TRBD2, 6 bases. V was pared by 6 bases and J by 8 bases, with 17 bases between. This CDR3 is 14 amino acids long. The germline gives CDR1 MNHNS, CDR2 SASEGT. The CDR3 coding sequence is TGTGCCAGCAGGCCGGGACTTTTCATCGATGAGCAGTTCTTC. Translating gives CASRPGLFIDEQFF.

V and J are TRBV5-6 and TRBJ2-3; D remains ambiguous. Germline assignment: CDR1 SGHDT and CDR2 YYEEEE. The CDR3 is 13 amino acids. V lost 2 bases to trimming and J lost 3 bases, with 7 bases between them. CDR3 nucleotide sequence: TGTGCCAGCAGCTTACATCGGACAGATACGCAGTATTTT. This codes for CASSLHRTDTQYF.